These 13 T cell receptor beta chains were sequenced from one sample in a study of blood T cell repertoires in COVID-19 (dated by TCRdb to about 2020). The library came from the immunoSEQ multiplex PCR assay. Entries here come from immuneACCESS through TCRdb and include only in-frame sequences with V and J called. Some clones fail to appear in such tables; in the studies checked, an unresolved V gene covers under half of the shortfall, and the cause of the remainder is unknown. The sample yields fewer than 200,000 clones; 85% to 90% were counted once. The top ten clones comprise 9.5% to 15% of the sample. Sequencing was performed on peripheral blood. These receptors all stem from a woman aged 70-85 years with COVID-19, enrolled during active disease.

This clone showed up many times. V gene TRBV11-2 combines with J gene TRBJ2-1; 7 bases are a match to TRBD1. Unmatched junction bases numbered 4, after V lost 6 bases and J lost 2 bases. Germline loops: CDR1 SGHAT, CDR2 FQNNGV. The CDR3 extends over 14 amino acids. The CDR3 protein is CASRPGQTYNEQFF. DNA for the CDR3: TGTGCCAGCAGACCGGGACAGACCTACAATGAGCAGTTCTTC.

The chain joins TRBV4-3 to TRBJ2-4; 7 bases are shared with TRBD1. Germline CDR1 LGHNA, CDR2 YSLEER. This CDR3 is built from 14 residues. V lost 4 bases and J lost 9; bases outside the gene matches: 9. In DNA form, the CDR3 reads TGCGCCAGCAGCCCAAGTTTAAGGGGGCGCATTCAGTACTTC. It specifies CASSPSLRGRIQYF.

V and J are TRBV27 and TRBJ1-4; D is undetermined. There are 15 residues in the CDR3. Germline loops: CDR1 MNHEY, CDR2 SMNVEV (reference sequence). The V and J ends lost 3 bases and 5 bases respectively, with 13 bases between them. This CDR3 is CASSFAGLYNEKLFF. DNA of the CDR3: TGTGCCAGCAGTTTTGCTGGACTCTACAATGAAAAACTGTTTTTT.

V is TRBV11-3 and J is TRBJ2-2; the D gene is possibly TRBD2 (6 bases). V lost 5 bases, J lost 7 bases, and 20 bases lay in between. CDR1 is SGHNT and CDR2 is YENEEA in the germline V gene. CDR3 length: 16 amino acids. CDR3 sequence (DNA): TGTGCCAGCAGCCGAAAATGGGGACTGATCATCGGGGAGCTGTTTTTT. Its translation is CASSRKWGLIIGELFF.

The V call is TRBV5-4, the J call TRBJ2-2, with D possibly matching TRBD1 (6 bases). The CDR3 length is 15 residues. Germline V lookup: CDR1 SGHNT, CDR2 YYREEE (reference sequence). V gave up 0 bases and J gave up 6 bases, with 12 bases separating them. CDR3 nucleotides: TGTGCCAGCAGCTTGGAACCAGGGGTCCCCGGGGAGCTGTTTTTT. This encodes CASSLEPGVPGELFF.

The rearrangement joins TRBV19 to TRBJ2-3; D is possibly TRBD1 (6 bases). Between the trimmed V and J ends, which lost 6 bases and 3 bases, there was a span of 10 bases. The CDR3 length is 13 residues. From germline, CDR1 is LNHDA and CDR2 SQIVND (reference sequence). This CDR3 is CASRQGLTDTQYF. The CDR3 DNA reads as TGTGCCAGTAGACAGGGATTGACAGATACGCAGTATTTT.

V usage is TRBV7-2 and J usage is TRBJ2-7; 7 bases map to TRBD2. Unmatched junction bases numbered 13, after V lost 5 bases and J lost 9 bases. The germline gives CDR1 SGHTA, CDR2 FQGNSA. CDR3 length: 14 residues. The CDR3 sequence is CASSTRGGAWGQYF. The CDR3 bases are TGTGCCAGCAGCACACGGGGAGGGGCCTGGGGGCAGTACTTC.

V usage is TRBV11-3 and J usage is TRBJ2-7; 9 bases are shared with TRBD1. Germline V gene data show CDR1 as SGHNT and CDR2 as YENEEA. V lost 3 bases to trimming and J lost 6 bases; unmatched junction nucleotides: 3. The CDR3 runs 13 residues. DNA for the CDR3: TGTGCCAGCAGCTTGGGACAGGGTCGCGAGCAGTACTTC. This encodes CASSLGQGREQYF.

The chain joins TRBV11-2 to TRBJ1-3; D is possibly TRBD1 (6 bases). CDR3 length: 15 amino acids. CDR1 is SGHAT and CDR2 is FQNNGV in the germline V gene. Between the trimmed V and J ends, which lost 3 bases and 0 bases, there was a span of 9 bases. In nucleotides, the CDR3 is TGTGCCAGCAGCTTGGGACACGACTCTGGAAACACCATATATTTT. Translation: CASSLGHDSGNTIYF.

The CDR3 coding sequence is TGTGCCAGCAGCTTTTTGGGGACTGGCATCTCCTACGAGCAGTACTTC. This codes for CASSFLGTGISYEQYF. The V call is TRBV5-4, the J call TRBJ2-7, with TRBD2 as a possible D gene (6 bases). V was cut by 2 bases and J by 0 bases, with 15 bases left in between. Germline V gives CDR1 SGHNT, CDR2 YYREEE (reference sequence). This CDR3 is 16 amino acids long.

The chain combines TRBV3-1 (or the pseudogene TRBV3-2) with TRBJ2-1; 7 positions agree with TRBD2. The germline gives CDR1 LGHDT, CDR2 YNNKEL (reference sequence). J gave up 4 bases and V 3 bases, and 3 bases lay outside the gene matches. CDR3 length: 14 amino acids. CDR3: CASSQEGGYNEQFF. Here the CDR3 DNA reads TGTGCCAGCAGCCAGGAGGGAGGGTACAATGAGCAGTTCTTC.

The CDR3 reads CASSLEGADTEAFF. The DNA of the CDR3 is TGCGCCAGCAGCTTGGAGGGGGCCGACACTGAAGCTTTCTTT. The rearrangement joins TRBV5-1 to TRBJ1-1, with TRBD1 matching over 7 bases. Germline-derived CDR1 and CDR2 are SGHRS and YFSETQ. With V trimmed by 0 bases and J by 3 bases, 2 bases remained unmatched. The CDR3 is made up of 14 amino acids.

The chain couples TRBV7-2 to TRBJ2-7; TRBD2 matches 8 bases. V lost 0 bases to trimming and J lost 2 bases; unmatched junction nucleotides: 12. Germline V CDR1 and CDR2: SGHTA, FQGNSA. This CDR3 is built from 18 residues. CDR3 DNA sequence: TGTGCCAGCAGCTTAGCGCCCGCGTTTAGCGGGATTCCCTACGAGCAGTACTTC. As protein: CASSLAPAFSGIPYEQYF.